Given below is one T cell receptor (beta chain) in context. Its antigen is undetermined. The CDR3 has 16 amino acids. These data belong to a study of beta chain features in type 1 diabetes. Since all of the isolated RNA was reverse transcribed, expressed TCRB transcripts were what got sequenced. Some clones are missing from TCRdb's copy, which holds only in-frame ones; the method was immunoSEQ multiplex PCR. The sample records hundreds of thousands of clones, less than 10% being singletons. Study-wide points: Here, the possible influence of HLA type (on TCRB rearrangement) remained unresolved. In every one of the four CD4+ subsets, TCRB CDR3s were moderately but significantly shorter in Type 1 diabetes patients. In the patient group, naive, central memory and Treg TCRB repertoires seemed more alike than in the healthy donor group.

This receptor was obtained from a young woman in good health. The chain joins TRBV7-5 to TRBJ2-6; the table's D call, TRBD1, has no DNA check behind it. TRBV7-5 is a pseudogene. The material sequenced was central memory CD4+ T cells from blood. CDR3 bases: TGTGCCAGAAGCTTACCGGACAGCTCTGGGGCCAACGTCCTGACTTTC. Its translation is CARSLPDSSGANVLTF.